The 23 T cell receptor beta chains reported below all come from one sample, sequenced in a study of metastatic and nonmetastatic thyroid tumors. Patients were all untreated before their thyroid surgery. Using MiXCR, TCRdb reanalyzed the PCR reads. The sample consists of about 40,000 clones, about 13% of them appearing once. The source material was blood. The origin of the receptors is a female donor with papillary thyroid cancer or a benign thyroid nodule (not recorded which). Some clones in this sample may be carry-over from other donors' samples.

This clone appeared many times. The chain carries TRBV2 and TRBJ1-6, with D hard to call. There are 14 residues in the CDR3. Trimming removed 1 base at V and 8 bases at J, with 9 bases between. Germline assignment: CDR1 SNHLY and CDR2 FYNNEI. The CDR3 bases are TGTGCCAGCAGTGAAGGTCTGGGGTATTCACCCCTCCACTTT. It codes for CASSEGLGYSPLHF.

This clone has ten or more counts. A clone one base away is much larger, so this may be a read error. Other nucleotide sequences from this sample produce the same CDR3. This chain connects TRBV5-1 to TRBJ2-1, with D uncertain. This CDR3 spans 12 amino acids. Germline assignment: CDR1 SGHRS and CDR2 YFSETQ. Trimming stripped 0 bases from V and 7 bases from J, with 5 bases between. This CDR3 reads CASSLVVNEQFF. For the CDR3, the DNA is TGCGCCAGCAGCTTGGTTGTGAATGAGCAGTTCTTC.

This clone has a count of ten or more. The chain employs TRBV28 and TRBJ2-3; TRBD1 is a possible D gene (5 bases). Between the trimmed V and J ends, which lost 6 bases and 2 bases, there was a span of 15 bases. The CDR3 consists of 15 residues. Germline CDR1 is MDHEN and CDR2 is SYDVKM. The CDR3 sequence: CASRARARFTDTQYF. CDR3 nucleotide sequence: TGTGCCAGCAGAGCCAGGGCCCGGTTCACAGATACGCAGTATTTT.

This clone came up many times. The chain is built from TRBV7-8 and TRBJ1-2, with D tentatively TRBD1 (6 bases). Germline CDR1 and CDR2: SGHVS and FQNEAQ. The germline V and J ends were trimmed by 1 base and 4 bases, with 19 bases remaining between them. This CDR3 region has 17 residues. CDR3 coding DNA: TGTGCCAGCAGCTTAGACCAGGGGTTGGGCAGGACCTATGGCTACACCTTC. Its translation: CASSLDQGLGRTYGYTF.

The sample holds many counts of this clone. The V call is TRBV12-5, the J call TRBJ1-2; 7 nucleotides line up with TRBD1. The CDR3 spans 15 residues. Trimming removed 5 bases from V and 3 bases from J; junction bases left unmatched: 9. Germline-derived CDR1 and CDR2 are LGHNT and FRNRAP. The CDR3 nucleotides read TGTGCTAGTGGTCTAGGACTACAGGGGTACTATGGCTACACCTTC. Protein: CASGLGLQGYYGYTF.

This clone was picked up many times. V is TRBV19 and J is TRBJ2-7; D is undetermined. Germline V CDR1 and CDR2: LNHDA, SQIVND (reference sequence). CDR3 length equals 13 residues. Trimming stripped 5 bases from V and 0 bases from J, with 8 bases between. CDR3 coding DNA: TGTGCCAGTAGTTTTGAAAGCTCCTACGAGCAGTACTTC. Its protein is CASSFESSYEQYF.

This clone was recorded at least ten times. The rearrangement joins TRBV20-1 to TRBJ2-5; 8 positions match TRBD2. J was trimmed by 5 bases and V by 2 bases; bases with no gene match: 7. Germline V lookup: CDR1 DFQATT, CDR2 SNEGSKA (reference sequence). The CDR3 consists of 14 residues. In DNA form, the CDR3 reads TGCAGTGCTAGATCTTTAGCGGGGAGGGAGACCCAGTACTTC. Translation gives CSARSLAGRETQYF.

There are many counts of this clone. The gene calls are TRBV9 and TRBJ2-2; 7 nucleotides align to TRBD2. Germline V gene sequence: CDR1 SGDLS, CDR2 YYNGEE. Trimming at V came to 0 bases and at J to 3 bases, leaving 5 bases not matched to a gene. This CDR3 spans 16 amino acids. The CDR3 DNA is TGTGCCAGCAGCGTAGGGCTAGCGGCCTACACCGGGGAGCTGTTTTTT. It yields the protein CASSVGLAAYTGELFF.

Only a few counts were recorded for this clone. A much larger clone lies a single base off, so this may be a read error. The chain combines TRBV10-3 with TRBJ1-1; 7 bases map to TRBD1. CDR3 length equals 15 residues. V lost 4 bases and J lost 5; bases outside the gene matches: 10. Germline V gene lookup returns CDR1 ENHRY and CDR2 SYGVKD. Written as DNA, the CDR3 is TGTGCCATCAGTGGATTCAAGACAGGGAGAACTGAAGCTTTCTTT. Protein: CAISGFKTGRTEAFF.

This clone was seen many times. V gene TRBV29-1 combines with J gene TRBJ2-5; 10 bases align to TRBD2. From germline, CDR1 is SQVTM and CDR2 ANQGSEA. This CDR3 spans 12 amino acids. V lost 7 bases, J lost 2 bases, and 1 base stayed unmatched. The CDR3 coding sequence is TGCAGCGGGACTAGCGGACAAGAGACCCAGTACTTC. This translates into CSGTSGQETQYF.

This clone was seen ten or more times. The chain has TRBV4-1 and TRBJ1-6; D is ambiguous. The CDR3 covers 15 residues. The V end was cut by 4 bases, the J end by 3 bases, with 10 bases between. The germline gives CDR1 MGHRA, CDR2 YSYEKL. For the CDR3, the DNA is TGCGCCAGCAGCCCCCGTGCGCTCTATAATTCACCCCTCCACTTT. Translated, it gives CASSPRALYNSPLHF.

The V call is TRBV30, the J call TRBJ2-2; tentative D call: TRBD1 (6 bases). This CDR3 is 15 amino acids long. Trimming removed 2 bases from V and 3 bases from J, with 13 bases in between. Germline CDR1 reads GTSNPN; CDR2 reads SVGIG (reference sequence). The chain's CDR3 is CAWSTGSEDTGELFF. The CDR3 DNA follows: TGTGCCTGGAGTACAGGGTCCGAAGACACCGGGGAGCTGTTTTTT.

Points on this clone: One end of the junction fails to match germline, which may point to a read error. J is TRBJ2-2 and V is TRBV11-2; D could derive from TRBD1 or TRBD2 (5 bases each). Germline lookup yields CDR1 SGHAT and CDR2 FQNNGV. This CDR3 has 15 residues. CDR3 in amino acids: CANSLNRIHRGEPFF. DNA for the CDR3: TGTGCCAACAGCTTAAACAGAATTCACCGAGGGGAGCCGTTTTTT.

This clone showed up many times. The V gene is TRBV5-1, the J gene TRBJ1-1, with TRBD1 as a possible D gene (5 bases). The CDR3 is 13 residues long. Germline lookup yields CDR1 SGHRS and CDR2 YFSETQ. With 4 bases removed from V and 5 bases from J, the gap between germline ends came to 12 bases. The CDR3 region has the DNA TGCGCCAGCAGCAATACAGGAGCAACTGAAGCTTTCTTT. Residues: CASSNTGATEAFF.

This clone is medium-sized in the sample. Other DNA sequences in the sample encode the same CDR3. The chain recombines TRBV27 with TRBJ1-1; D remains unclear. V lost 2 bases to trimming and J lost 1 base, with 5 bases between them. The CDR3 has 13 amino acids. Germline V lookup: CDR1 MNHEY, CDR2 SMNVEV (reference sequence). Here the CDR3 reads CASSLGQNTEAFF. The CDR3, as DNA: TGTGCCAGCAGTTTAGGCCAGAACACTGAAGCTTTCTTT.

This clone has just one count. The genes are TRBV5-1 and TRBJ2-2; no definite D call. The V end lost 6 bases, the J end lost 6 bases, and 9 bases lay between the germline ends. The germline V gene encodes CDR1 SGHRS and CDR2 YFSETQ. This CDR3 is 12 amino acids long. For the CDR3, the DNA is TGCGCCAGCATCGTGATGTCCGGGGAGCTGTTTTTT. Translating gives CASIVMSGELFF.

This clone has at least ten counts. The chain joins TRBV5-8 to TRBJ1-1; 12 bases are a match to TRBD1. Germline V lookup: CDR1 SGHTS, CDR2 YDEGEE. Trimming at V came to 4 bases and at J to 10 bases, leaving 11 bases not matched to a gene. The CDR3 sequence is 15 residues long. The CDR3 DNA follows: TGTGCCAGCAGCGCATTCCCGGGACAGGGGGCTGGAGCTTTCTTT. Translated: CASSAFPGQGAGAFF.

Notes on this clone: A much larger clone lies one base from this, so it may be a read error. The sample carries other DNA sequences with the same CDR3. The chain recombines TRBV4-2 with TRBJ1-4, with 7 bases matching TRBD1. Unmatched junction bases numbered 13, after V lost 4 bases and J lost 5 bases. CDR1 and CDR2 (germline): LGHNA, YNFKEQ. This CDR3 contains 17 residues. CDR3 protein: CASSLTGESVANEKLFF. CDR3 DNA: TGTGCCAGCAGCCTTACAGGGGAGAGCGTGGCCAATGAAAAACTGTTTTTT.

This clone has a count of ten or more. The chain joins TRBV5-1 to TRBJ2-1, with D tentatively TRBD1 or TRBD2 (6 bases each). Germline lookup yields CDR1 SGHRS and CDR2 YFSETQ. Trimming pared 4 bases from V and 7 bases from J, leaving 18 bases between. The CDR3 totals 15 residues. The CDR3 sequence: CASSPRGQWWNEQFF. The DNA for the CDR3 is TGCGCCAGCAGCCCCCGGGGGCAGTGGTGGAATGAGCAGTTCTTC.

This clone was observed a few times. The chain combines TRBV12-3 or TRBV12-4 with TRBJ2-6; D gene uncertain. The CDR3 spans 13 residues. Trimming left V 7 bases short and J 10 bases short, with 14 bases between. For the CDR3, the DNA is TGTGCCAGCACCCTGGTTGGGGAAAACGTCCTGACTTTC. Its translation is CASTLVGENVLTF.

This clone was recorded many times. The chain joins TRBV9 to TRBJ2-1; TRBD2 is a possible D gene (6 bases). The germline V and J ends were trimmed by 3 bases and 6 bases, with 16 bases remaining between them. CDR3 length: 15 residues. Germline-derived CDR1 and CDR2 are SGDLS and YYNGEE. CDR3 coding DNA: TGTGCCAGCAGCGCAGGCCCGGGAGTTGGCAATGAGCAGTTCTTC. Its protein is CASSAGPGVGNEQFF.

This chain uses TRBV11-1 with TRBJ2-7, with D possibly being TRBD2 (6 bases). The V gene lost 5 bases and the J gene lost 3 bases, with 20 bases spanning the gap. The CDR3 spans 16 residues. Germline V gene sequence: CDR1 SGHAT, CDR2 FQDESV (reference sequence). As DNA, the CDR3 is TGTGCCAGCAGCCCATTGGACGGGGACTCGAACTACGAGCAGTACTTC. Translation: CASSPLDGDSNYEQYF.

This clone was counted many times. The chain employs TRBV6-1 and TRBJ2-1, with D perhaps matching TRBD2 (6 bases). V was cut by 6 bases and J by 4 bases, with 10 bases left in between. Germline CDR1 MNHNS, CDR2 SASEGT. There are 13 residues in the CDR3. The CDR3 region is CASSPGRYNEQFF. In nucleotides, the CDR3 is TGTGCCAGCAGCCCCGGGAGATACAATGAGCAGTTCTTC.